This T cell receptor beta chain was captured in a study of blood T cell repertoires in COVID-19. V was cut by 1 base and J by 4 bases, with 15 bases left in between. Germline assignment: CDR1 SGHAT and CDR2 FQNNGV. The CDR3 has 16 residues. Sequencing was performed with immunoSEQ multiplex PCR; in TCRdb, only in-frame clones are kept and a portion is missing. This table holds about 250,000 clones, about nine tenths found once. The J gene is TRBJ2-3, the V gene TRBV11-2; D remains ambiguous. Sequencing was carried out using PBMCs or T cells enriched from blood (not recorded which). The sequence was collected from a woman aged 25 to 39 with acute COVID-19. This CDR3 is CASSLGASTMADTQYF. The CDR3 DNA reads TGTGCCAGCAGCTTAGGGGCTTCAACGATGGCAGATACGCAGTATTTT.